Listed here are 8 T cell receptor beta chains from one sample, sequenced in a study of spatial heterogeneity in lung cancer. Time point given: sample taken at primary tumor resection. TCRdb re-called the 5' RACE reads with MiXCR, one entry per CDR3 protein. The sample holds about 23,000 distinct CDR3 sequences; under 4% are singletons and the top ten take around 30%. Sample: PBMCs, taken at surgery. The source of these receptors is a female donor with early-stage non-small cell lung cancer.

The chain employs TRBV18 and TRBJ2-1; the match to TRBD2 covers 14 bases. The CDR3 has 19 amino acids. Germline V gene data show CDR1 as KGHSH and CDR2 as LQKENI. Losses at the gene ends were 0 bases for V and 4 bases for J; bases not matched to a gene: 8. CDR3 DNA sequence: TGTGCCAGCTCACCACCAGGACTAGCGGGAGGTATGGAGTACAATGAGCAGTTCTTC. This translates into CASSPPGLAGGMEYNEQFF.

This clonotype has just a few counts. The rearrangement uses TRBV2 and TRBJ2-7, with D uncertain. Trimming left V 4 bases short and J 7 bases short, with 11 bases between. The CDR3 runs to 12 residues. From germline, CDR1 is SNHLY and CDR2 FYNNEI. The CDR3 region has the DNA TGTGCCAGCAGTGTGTCAGATCATGAGCAGTACTTC. Translating it yields CASSVSDHEQYF.

The sample holds many counts of this clonotype. The chain recombines TRBV7-9 with TRBJ2-7; TRBD2 matches 7 bases. The CDR3 runs 15 residues. The germline V gene has CDR1 SEHNR and CDR2 FQNEAQ (reference sequence). The trim removed 5 bases at V and 2 bases at J, leaving 9 bases unmatched. CDR3 DNA sequence: TGTGCCAGCAGCCCTCGGGACTACCCACCCTACGAGCAGTACTTC. It translates to CASSPRDYPPYEQYF.

This clonotype was counted at least ten times. In DNA form, the CDR3 reads TGTGCCAGCAGCTTAATGGCACGAAACAATGAGCAGTTCTTC. Protein: CASSLMARNNEQFF. The chain is built from TRBV7-2 and TRBJ2-1, with D unresolved. Germline loops: CDR1 SGHTA, CDR2 FQGNSA. Trimming took 2 bases from V and 5 from J, leaving 10 bases between them. CDR3 size: 14 residues. Looking up the rest from reference TRBV7-2 and TRBJ2-1 gives the full variable domain: GAGVSQSPSNKVTEKGKDVELRCDPISGHTALYWYRQSLGQGLEFLIYFQGNSAPDKSGLPSDRFSAERTGGSVSTLTIQRTQQEDSAVYLCASSLMARNNEQFFGPGTRLTVL.

This clonotype was recorded at least ten times. The rearrangement joins TRBV3-1 to TRBJ1-1; D is perhaps TRBD1 (5 bases). Germline CDR1 is LGHDT and CDR2 is YNNKEL (reference sequence). The CDR3 is 14 amino acids. Trimming shortened V by 1 base and J by 6 bases, and 12 bases separated the two germline ends. The chain's CDR3 is CASSQVGGEAEAFF. CDR3 nucleotide sequence: TGTGCCAGCAGCCAAGTTGGGGGGGAAGCTGAAGCTTTCTTT.

Ten or more counts support this clonotype. The chain is built from TRBV9 and TRBJ2-3, with 14 bases lining up with TRBD2. Trimming removed 7 bases from V and 5 bases from J; junction bases left unmatched: 3. CDR3 length: 14 amino acids. The germline V gene has CDR1 SGDLS and CDR2 YYNGEE. CDR3 nucleotide sequence: TGTGCCAGCGGGACTAGCGGGAGAGGAGATACGCAGTATTTT. Protein sequence: CASGTSGRGDTQYF.

This clonotype qualifies as medium-sized. J is TRBJ2-1 and V is TRBV29-1; 8 bases line up with TRBD2. The CDR3 length is 14 residues. Trimming took 5 bases from V and 1 from J; bases not matched to a gene: 4. The germline V gene encodes CDR1 SQVTM and CDR2 ANQGSEA. CDR3 sequence (DNA): TGCAGCGTTACGGGAGGGCCGTCCTACAATGAGCAGTTCTTC. Translated, it gives CSVTGGPSYNEQFF.

This clonotype was seen ten or more times. V usage is TRBV15 and J usage is TRBJ2-1, with 15 bases matching TRBD2. From germline, CDR1 is LNHNV and CDR2 YYDKDF (reference sequence). Losses at the gene ends were 3 bases for V and 8 bases for J; bases not matched to a gene: 2. The CDR3 has 15 residues. CDR3 sequence: CATSSGTSGRYEQFF. CDR3 in DNA: TGTGCCACCAGCAGCGGGACTAGCGGGAGGTATGAGCAGTTCTTC.